The 2 T cell receptor beta chains below all came from one sample that was sequenced in a study of blood T cell repertoires in COVID-19. The protocol was immunoSEQ multiplex PCR, while the TCRdb copy is restricted to in-frame clones and leaves out a portion. The table has about 280,000 clones, 86% seen once. The sequenced sample consisted of peripheral blood. The receptors derive from a middle-aged man with active or convalescent COVID-19.

The CDR3 DNA follows: TGTGCCAGCTCCTGGACAGTTAACACCGGGGAGCTGTTTTTT. This gives the protein CASSWTVNTGELFF. The genes are TRBV19 and TRBJ2-2; possibly TRBD1 for D (6 bases). Trimming removed 9 bases at V and 2 bases at J, with 13 bases between. Looked up from germline, CDR1 is LNHDA and CDR2 is SQIVND (reference sequence). This CDR3 spans 14 amino acids.

This clone occurred once. This chain connects TRBV5-1 to TRBJ1-2; possibly TRBD1 for D (5 bases). This CDR3 spans 15 amino acids. CDR1 is SGHRS, CDR2 YFSETQ, per germline. V gave up 3 bases and J gave up 0 bases, with 12 bases separating them. CDR3 coding DNA: TGCGCCAGCAGCTCGGAAGGAGGGGCTAACTATGGCTACACCTTC. Translating it yields CASSSEGGANYGYTF.